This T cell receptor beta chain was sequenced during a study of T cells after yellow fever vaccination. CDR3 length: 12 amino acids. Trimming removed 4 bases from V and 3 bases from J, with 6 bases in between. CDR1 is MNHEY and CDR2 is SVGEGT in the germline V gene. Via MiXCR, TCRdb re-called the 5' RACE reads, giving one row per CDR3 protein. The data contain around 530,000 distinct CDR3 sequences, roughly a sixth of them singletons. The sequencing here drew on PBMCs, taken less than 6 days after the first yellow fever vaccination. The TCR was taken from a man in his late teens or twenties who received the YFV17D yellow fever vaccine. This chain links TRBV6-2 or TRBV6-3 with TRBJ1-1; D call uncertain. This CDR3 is CASSFSYTEAFF. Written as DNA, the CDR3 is TGTGCCAGCAGTTTCAGTTACACTGAAGCTTTCTTT.